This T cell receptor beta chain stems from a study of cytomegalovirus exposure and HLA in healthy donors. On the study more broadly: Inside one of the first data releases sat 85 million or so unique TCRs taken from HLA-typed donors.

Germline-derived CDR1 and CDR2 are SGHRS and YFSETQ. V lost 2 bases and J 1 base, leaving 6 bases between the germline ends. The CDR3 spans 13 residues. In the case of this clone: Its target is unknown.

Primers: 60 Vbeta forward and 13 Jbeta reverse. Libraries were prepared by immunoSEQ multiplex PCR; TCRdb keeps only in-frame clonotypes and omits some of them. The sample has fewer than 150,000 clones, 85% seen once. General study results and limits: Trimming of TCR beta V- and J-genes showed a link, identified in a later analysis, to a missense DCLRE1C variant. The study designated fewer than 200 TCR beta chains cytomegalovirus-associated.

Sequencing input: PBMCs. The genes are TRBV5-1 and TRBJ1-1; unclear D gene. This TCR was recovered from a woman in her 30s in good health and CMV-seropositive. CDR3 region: CASSFGPNTEAFF. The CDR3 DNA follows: TGCGCCAGCAGCTTCGGTCCGAACACTGAAGCTTTCTTT. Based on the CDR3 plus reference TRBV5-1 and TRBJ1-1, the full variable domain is KAGVTQTPRYLIKTRGQQVTLSCSPISGHRSVSWYQQTPGQGLQFLFEYFSETQRNKGNFPGRFSGRQFSNSRSEMNVSTLELGDSALYLCASSFGPNTEAFFGQGTRLTVV.